One and the same sample provided the 9 T cell receptor beta chains below, sequenced in a study of neurological immune-mediated disorders. One entry per CDR3 protein results from TCRdb running MiXCR on the 5' RACE reads. The sample records tens of thousands of distinct CDR3 sequences, less than 6% being singletons. The sequencing sample was made of CD4+ T cells from blood. Every receptor here comes from a woman aged 18 to 35 with multiple sclerosis.

This clonotype showed up many times. The CDR3: CASSLDIAYEQYF. The CDR3 nucleotides read TGCGCCAGCAGCTTGGACATAGCCTACGAGCAGTACTTC. The V and J genes are TRBV5-1 and TRBJ2-7; D is unresolved. Germline CDR1 and CDR2: SGHRS and YFSETQ. V shed 0 bases and J shed 2 bases, with 6 bases lying between them. CDR3 length: 13 residues.

The V gene is TRBV9, the J gene TRBJ2-3, with D unresolved. Trimming removed 5 bases from V and 1 base from J, with 8 bases in between. Germline V gives CDR1 SGDLS, CDR2 YYNGEE. CDR3 length: 13 residues. DNA of the CDR3: TGTGCCAGCAGGTCGAGCGGCACAGATACGCAGTATTTT. Translated, it gives CASRSSGTDTQYF.

This clonotype has at least ten counts. The rearrangement links TRBV5-1 to TRBJ1-1, with 10 bases lining up with TRBD1. Germline V lookup: CDR1 SGHRS, CDR2 YFSETQ. This CDR3 has 15 amino acids. V lost 3 bases to trimming and J lost 4 bases; unmatched junction nucleotides: 6. CDR3 coding DNA: TGCGCCAGCAGCTCGACGGGACAGGGGCGCACTGAAGCTTTCTTT. Translation: CASSSTGQGRTEAFF.

This clonotype was recorded many times. J is TRBJ2-2 and V is TRBV5-1; 9 bases align to TRBD1. The CDR3 is 14 residues long. With V trimmed by 3 bases and J by 3 bases, 0 bases remained unmatched. Per the germline V gene, CDR1 is SGHRS and CDR2 is YFSETQ. The DNA of the CDR3 is TGCGCCAGCAGCTGGACAGGGGACACCGGGGAGCTGTTTTTT. Amino acid sequence: CASSWTGDTGELFF.

At least ten counts were recorded for this clonotype. The chain carries TRBV14 and TRBJ2-1, with TRBD2 matching 11 bases. The CDR3 sequence is 16 residues long. The V and J ends lost 2 bases and 13 bases, in that order; junction bases with no gene match: 13. Germline CDR1 reads SGHDN; CDR2 reads FVKESK. This CDR3 reads CASSQQTSGRSRKQFF. Written as DNA, the CDR3 is TGTGCCAGCAGCCAACAAACTAGCGGGAGATCACGGAAACAGTTCTTC.

This clonotype was detected many times. This sequence joins TRBV12-5 and TRBJ2-1; D is unclear. With 5 bases removed from V and 8 bases from J, the gap between germline ends came to 16 bases. This CDR3 contains 14 residues. Looked up from germline, CDR1 is LGHNT and CDR2 is FRNRAP. The CDR3: CASGQRPSVDEQFF. The CDR3, as DNA: TGTGCTAGTGGTCAGAGACCCTCTGTCGATGAGCAGTTCTTC.

This clonotype was counted at least ten times. This chain links TRBV6-5 with TRBJ2-2; D is unclear. The CDR3 spans 14 residues. V was clipped by 5 bases and J by 4 bases, with 11 bases between them. Germline V CDR1 and CDR2: MNHEY, SVGAGI. CDR3 sequence reads: CASSVVGFTGELFF. CDR3 DNA: TGTGCCAGCAGTGTAGTGGGATTCACCGGGGAGCTGTTTTTT.

This clonotype showed up many times. The gene calls are TRBV6-2 or TRBV6-3 and TRBJ1-1; the match to TRBD1 covers 8 bases. Unmatched junction bases numbered 7, after V lost 8 bases and J lost 2 bases. CDR3 length equals 14 residues. CDR1 MNHEY and CDR2 SVGEGT come from the germline V gene. CDR3 sequence: CASAQTGANTEAFF. DNA of the CDR3: TGTGCCAGCGCCCAGACAGGGGCTAACACTGAAGCTTTCTTT.

This clonotype was seen repeatedly, ten times or more. CDR3: CASSYEGRTSGSHPYNEQFF. The CDR3 DNA sequence: TGTGCCAGCAGTTACGAAGGTAGGACTAGCGGGAGTCACCCCTACAATGAGCAGTTCTTC. This rearrangement joins TRBV6-2 or TRBV6-3 to TRBJ2-1; 13 positions match TRBD2. V dropped 2 bases and J dropped 2; count of bases not matched to a gene: 12. The CDR3 totals 20 residues. Germline V lookup: CDR1 MNHEY, CDR2 SVGEGT.